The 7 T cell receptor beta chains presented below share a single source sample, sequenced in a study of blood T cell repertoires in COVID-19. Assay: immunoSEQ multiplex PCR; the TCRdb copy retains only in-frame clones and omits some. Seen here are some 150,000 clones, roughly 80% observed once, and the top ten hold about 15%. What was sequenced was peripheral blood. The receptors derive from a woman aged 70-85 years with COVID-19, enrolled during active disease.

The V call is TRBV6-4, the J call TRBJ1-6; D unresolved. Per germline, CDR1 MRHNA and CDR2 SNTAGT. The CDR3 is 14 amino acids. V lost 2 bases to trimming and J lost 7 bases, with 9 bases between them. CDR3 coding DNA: TGTGCCAGCAGTGACGTGGCGGCAAATTCACCCCTCCACTTT. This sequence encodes CASSDVAANSPLHF.

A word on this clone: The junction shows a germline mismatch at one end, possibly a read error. The CDR3 spells CASSPTMNTEAFF. The CDR3 coding sequence is TGTGCTAGCAGCCCGACTATGAACACTGAAGCTTTCTTT. The genes are TRBV7-7 and TRBJ1-1; D is ambiguous. The CDR3 covers 13 residues. Germline lookup yields CDR1 SSHAT and CDR2 FNYEAQ (reference sequence).

The CDR3 spells CASSHRGGPGELFF. The CDR3 DNA reads TGTGCCAGCAGCCACCGGGGGGGCCCCGGGGAGCTGTTTTTT. The chain employs TRBV3-1 (or the pseudogene TRBV3-2) and TRBJ2-2, with TRBD2 matching 8 bases. With 3 bases clipped from V and 6 bases from J, the junction kept 3 bases outside the gene matches. In germline, CDR1 is LGHDT, CDR2 YNNKEL (reference sequence). This CDR3 is built from 14 residues.

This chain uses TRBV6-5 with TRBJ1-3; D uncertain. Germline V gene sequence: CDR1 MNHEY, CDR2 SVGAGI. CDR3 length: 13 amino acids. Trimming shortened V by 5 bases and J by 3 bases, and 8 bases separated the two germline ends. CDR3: CASSPSRGNTIYF. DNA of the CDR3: TGTGCCAGCAGTCCCTCGCGTGGAAACACCATATATTTT.

The CDR3 nucleotides read TGTGCCACCAGCAGCCGGACTAGCGGGCAAGAGACCCAGTACTTC. It specifies CATSSRTSGQETQYF. The rearrangement joins TRBV15 to TRBJ2-5; 11 bases line up with TRBD2. In germline, CDR1 is LNHNV, CDR2 YYDKDF (reference sequence). The CDR3 consists of 15 residues. The V segment lost 3 bases and the J segment 2 bases; nucleotides outside the gene matches: 2. The variable domain in full, with the rest retrieved from reference TRBV15 and TRBJ2-5, is DAMVIQNPRYQVTQFGKPVTLSCSQTLNHNVMYWYQQKSSQAPKLLFHYYDKDFNNEADTPDNFQSRRPNTSFCFLDIRSPGLGDTAMYLCATSSRTSGQETQYFGPGTRLLVL.

CDR3 nucleotide sequence: TGTGCCAGCAGTCCGCGGGCCTATCGGGAAACTACCGGGGAGCTGTTTTTT. As protein: CASSPRAYRETTGELFF. The rearrangement uses TRBV6-2 or TRBV6-3 and TRBJ2-2, with a tentative D call TRBD2 (5 bases). The V end was cut by 5 bases, the J end by 5 bases, with 21 bases between. In germline, CDR1 is MNHEY, CDR2 SVGEGT. The CDR3 spans 17 residues.

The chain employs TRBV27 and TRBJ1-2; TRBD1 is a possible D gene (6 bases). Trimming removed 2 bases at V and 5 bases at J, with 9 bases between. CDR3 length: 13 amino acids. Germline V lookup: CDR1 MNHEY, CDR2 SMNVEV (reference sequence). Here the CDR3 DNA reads TGTGCCAGCAGTTTAAGGCAGGGGTATGGCTACACCTTC. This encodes CASSLRQGYGYTF.